These T cell receptor beta chains were read from a single sample in a study of OX40 agonist ivuxolimab in advanced cancers. TCRdb's table, derived via immunoSEQ multiplex PCR, lists solely in-frame clones and lacks some. The table has 83,000 or so clones, approximately 91% seen once. The source was CD4+ or CD8+ T cells sorted from blood, collected in a trial of the OX40 agonist ivuxolimab. Source of these receptors: an adult with an advanced solid tumor such as melanoma, head and neck, liver or kidney cancer. The CDR3 runs from the conserved cysteine through the conserved F or W. The D gene is left open where the match is weak. Some rows mark clone size as missing; the rest say once, few, many or name a class of expanded clone.

d_call: TRBD2
j_call: TRBJ2-7
v_call: TRBV19
clone_size: NA
cdr3_aa: CASSVPGLVNEQYF
cdr3_nt: TGTGCCAGTAGTGTCCCGGGACTAGTTAACGAGCAGTACTTC

d_call: NA
j_call: TRBJ1-1
v_call: TRBV7-2
clone_size: NA
cdr3_aa: CASSLYQGPGTEAFF
cdr3_nt: TGTGCCAGCAGCTTATACCAGGGCCCCGGCACTGAAGCTTTCTTT

d_call: NA
j_call: TRBJ2-2
v_call: TRBV6-1
clone_size: NA
cdr3_aa: CASNWVPRDTGELFF
cdr3_nt: TGTGCCAGCAATTGGGTTCCTAGGGACACCGGGGAGCTGTTTTTT

d_call: TRBD1
j_call: TRBJ2-7
v_call: TRBV4-2
clone_size: NA
cdr3_aa: CASSPRDRGSGEQYF
cdr3_nt: TGTGCCAGCAGCCCCCGGGACAGGGGTTCCGGCGAGCAGTACTTC

d_call: NA
j_call: TRBJ1-5
v_call: TRBV6-5
clone_size: NA
cdr3_aa: CASSSRGGGDQPQHF
cdr3_nt: TGTGCCAGCAGTTCCCGAGGGGGTGGAGATCAGCCCCAGCATTTT

d_call: TRBD1
j_call: TRBJ1-2
v_call: TRBV5-8
clone_size: NA
cdr3_aa: CASSPRTGHYGYTF
cdr3_nt: TGTGCCAGCAGCCCCAGGACAGGACACTATGGCTACACCTTC

d_call: NA
j_call: TRBJ2-7
v_call: TRBV5-4
clone_size: NA
cdr3_aa: CASSLAGGTVSYEQYF
cdr3_nt: TGTGCCAGCAGCTTGGCGGGCGGGACGGTGTCCTACGAGCAGTACTTC

d_call: NA
j_call: TRBJ1-5
v_call: TRBV4-1
clone_size: NA
cdr3_aa: CASSQGTANQPQHF
cdr3_nt: TGCGCCAGCAGCCAAGGGACAGCTAATCAGCCCCAGCATTTT

d_call: NA
j_call: TRBJ1-6
v_call: TRBV4-3
clone_size: NA
cdr3_aa: CASSQDPGGPINSPLHF
cdr3_nt: TGCGCCAGCAGCCAAGATCCCGGGGGCCCAATCAATTCACCCCTCCACTTT

d_call: TRBD2
j_call: TRBJ2-2
v_call: TRBV19
clone_size: NA
cdr3_aa: CASSMGTSGREWAGELFF
cdr3_nt: TGTGCCAGTAGTATGGGGACTAGCGGGAGGGAATGGGCCGGGGAGCTGTTTTTT

d_call: TRBD2
j_call: TRBJ2-2
v_call: TRBV11-3
clone_size: NA
cdr3_aa: CASRLAGGTGELFF
cdr3_nt: TGTGCCAGCCGTTTAGCGGGAGGGACCGGGGAGCTGTTTTTT

d_call: NA
j_call: TRBJ2-6
v_call: TRBV6-1
clone_size: once
cdr3_aa: CASSEPGTGANVLTF
cdr3_nt: TGTGCCAGCAGTGAACCGGGAACCGGGGCCAACGTCCTGACTTTC

d_call: NA
j_call: TRBJ2-1
v_call: TRBV7-3
clone_size: once
cdr3_aa: CASSPGAYGPQFF
cdr3_nt: TGTGCCAGCAGCCCCGGGGCCTACGGTCCCCAGTTCTTC

d_call: NA
j_call: TRBJ2-4
v_call: TRBV6-5
clone_size: NA
cdr3_aa: CASSDSDLKNIQYF
cdr3_nt: TGTGCCAGCAGCGACAGTGATCTCAAAAACATTCAGTACTTC

d_call: NA
j_call: TRBJ1-2
v_call: TRBV28
clone_size: NA
cdr3_aa: CASSLIQFYGYTF
cdr3_nt: TGTGCCAGCAGTTTAATTCAGTTCTATGGCTACACCTTC

d_call: TRBD2
j_call: TRBJ2-7
v_call: TRBV6-6
clone_size: NA
cdr3_aa: CASSRSGAVPYEQYF
cdr3_nt: TGTGCCAGCAGTCGTAGCGGGGCTGTCCCCTACGAGCAGTACTTC

d_call: NA
j_call: TRBJ2-1
v_call: TRBV7-6
clone_size: NA
cdr3_aa: CASSLRLSSYNEQFF
cdr3_nt: TGTGCCAGCAGCTTACGACTCAGCTCCTACAATGAGCAGTTCTTC

d_call: NA
j_call: TRBJ1-1
v_call: TRBV18
clone_size: NA
cdr3_aa: CASSPPPYPTEAFF
cdr3_nt: TGTGCCAGCTCACCACCGCCATATCCCACTGAAGCTTTCTTT

d_call: NA
j_call: TRBJ2-3
v_call: TRBV7-3
clone_size: NA
cdr3_aa: CASSFTGQITDTQYF
cdr3_nt: TGTGCCAGCAGCTTCACAGGACAGATCACAGATACGCAGTATTTT

d_call: NA
j_call: TRBJ1-5
v_call: TRBV21-1
clone_size: NA
cdr3_aa: CASSKRAHREGDQPQHF
cdr3_nt: TGTGCCAGCAGCAAAAGGGCCCACAGGGAGGGGGATCAGCCCCAGCATTTT

d_call: NA
j_call: TRBJ2-7
v_call: TRBV6-5
clone_size: NA
cdr3_aa: CASRGNEQYF
cdr3_nt: TGTGCCAGCAGGGGGAACGAGCAGTACTTC

d_call: NA
j_call: TRBJ2-1
v_call: TRBV29-1
clone_size: NA
cdr3_aa: CSVGPPRYEQFF
cdr3_nt: TGCAGCGTGGGACCTCCTAGATATGAGCAGTTCTTC